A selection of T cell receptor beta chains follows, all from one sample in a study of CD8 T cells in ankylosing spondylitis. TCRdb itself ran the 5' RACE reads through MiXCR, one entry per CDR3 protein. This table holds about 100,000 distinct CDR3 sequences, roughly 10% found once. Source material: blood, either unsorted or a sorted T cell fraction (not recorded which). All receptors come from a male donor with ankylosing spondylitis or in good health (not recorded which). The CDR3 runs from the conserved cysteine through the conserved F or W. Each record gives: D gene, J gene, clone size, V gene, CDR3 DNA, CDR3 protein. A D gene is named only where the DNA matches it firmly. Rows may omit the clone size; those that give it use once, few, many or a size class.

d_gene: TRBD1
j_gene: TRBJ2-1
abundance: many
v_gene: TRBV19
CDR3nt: TGTGCCAGTAGTCCGGGACAGGGAAGGAATGAGCAGTTCTTC
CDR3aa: CASSPGQGRNEQFF

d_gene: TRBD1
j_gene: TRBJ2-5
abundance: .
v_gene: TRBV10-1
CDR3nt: TGCGCCAGCAGTGAATCGGACAGGGGTCGGAAGACCCAGTACTTC
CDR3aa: CASSESDRGRKTQYF

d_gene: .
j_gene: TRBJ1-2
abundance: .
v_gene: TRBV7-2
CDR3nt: TGTGCCAGCAGCTTCGAAGCGGGGAACTATGGCTACACCTTC
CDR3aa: CASSFEAGNYGYTF

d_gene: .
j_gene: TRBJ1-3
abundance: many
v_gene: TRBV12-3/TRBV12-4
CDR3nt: TGTGCCAGCAGTTTTAGCGGACCGAGCTCTGGAAACACCATATATTTT
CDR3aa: CASSFSGPSSGNTIYF

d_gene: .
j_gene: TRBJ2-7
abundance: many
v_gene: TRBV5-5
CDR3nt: TGTGCCAGCAGCTTGGGTCAGGAAGTTTACGAGCAGTACTTC
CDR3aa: CASSLGQEVYEQYF

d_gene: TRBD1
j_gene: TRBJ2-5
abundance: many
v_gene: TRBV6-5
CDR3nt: TGTGCCAGCAGTTCAACAGGGGGCGCGGAGACCCAGTACTTC
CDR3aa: CASSSTGGAETQYF

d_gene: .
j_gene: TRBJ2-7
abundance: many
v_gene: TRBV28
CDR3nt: TGTGCCAGCAGTTTTAAGCACAACTCCTACGAGCAGTACTTC
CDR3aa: CASSFKHNSYEQYF

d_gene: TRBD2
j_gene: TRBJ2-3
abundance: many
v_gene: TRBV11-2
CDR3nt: TGTGCCAGCAGTTCTAGCGGGGGGTACACAGATACGCAGTATTTT
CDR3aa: CASSSSGGYTDTQYF

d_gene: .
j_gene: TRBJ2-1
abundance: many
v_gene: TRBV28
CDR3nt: TGTGCCAGCAGTTTCGAGGAGGACAATGAGCAGTTCTTC
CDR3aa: CASSFEEDNEQFF

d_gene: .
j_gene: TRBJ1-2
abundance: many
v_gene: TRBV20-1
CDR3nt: TGCAGTGCTAGAGATCTTGGCAGAGACTATGGCTACACCTTC
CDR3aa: CSARDLGRDYGYTF

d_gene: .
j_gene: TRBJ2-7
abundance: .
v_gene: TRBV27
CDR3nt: TGTGCCAGCAGCCGAAGACAGGACACCTACGAGCAGTACTTC
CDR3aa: CASSRRQDTYEQYF

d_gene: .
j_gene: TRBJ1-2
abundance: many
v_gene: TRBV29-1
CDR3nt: TGCAGCGTTGTATGGGGGGCGCATGGCTACACCTTC
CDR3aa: CSVVWGAHGYTF

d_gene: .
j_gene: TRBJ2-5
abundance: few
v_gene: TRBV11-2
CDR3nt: TGTGCCAGCACGGGTGGGAGCACATCGTACCAAGAGACCCAGTACTTC
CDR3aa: CASTGGSTSYQETQYF

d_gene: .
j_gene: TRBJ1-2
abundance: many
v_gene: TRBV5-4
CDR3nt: TGTGCCAGCAGCTTCTTGACAGGCGATGGCTACACCTTC
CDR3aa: CASSFLTGDGYTF

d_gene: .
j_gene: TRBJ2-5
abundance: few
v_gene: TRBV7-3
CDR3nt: TGTGCCAGCAGCTTACGGGGTTCTGAAGAGACCCAGTACTTC
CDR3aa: CASSLRGSEETQYF

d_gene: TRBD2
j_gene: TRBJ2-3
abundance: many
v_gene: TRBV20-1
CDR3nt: TGCAGTGCTAGCAGCGGACTAGTCTCCGCAGATACGCAGTATTTT
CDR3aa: CSASSGLVSADTQYF

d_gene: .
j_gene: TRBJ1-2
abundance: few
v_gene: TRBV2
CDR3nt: TGTGCCAGCAGTGAGGGGGGCTACTATGGCTACACCTTC
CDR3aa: CASSEGGYYGYTF

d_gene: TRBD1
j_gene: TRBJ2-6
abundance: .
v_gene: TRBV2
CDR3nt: TGTGCCAGCAGTGAAGCTGGGACAGGGACACGCTCTGGGGCCAACGTCCTGACTTTC
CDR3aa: CASSEAGTGTRSGANVLTF

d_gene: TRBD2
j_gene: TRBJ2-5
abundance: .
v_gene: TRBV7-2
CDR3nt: TGTGCCAGCAGCTTAGCTAGCGGGAGGCAAGAGACCCAGTACTTC
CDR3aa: CASSLASGRQETQYF

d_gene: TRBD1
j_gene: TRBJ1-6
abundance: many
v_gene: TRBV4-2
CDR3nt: TGTGCCAGCAGCCCCGGACAGGGGATCGATAATTCACCCCTCCACTTT
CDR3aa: CASSPGQGIDNSPLHF

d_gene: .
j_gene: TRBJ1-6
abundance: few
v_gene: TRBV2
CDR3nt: TGTGCCAGCAGTCTCGGAAGCTCCTATAATTCACCCCTCCACTTT
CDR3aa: CASSLGSSYNSPLHF

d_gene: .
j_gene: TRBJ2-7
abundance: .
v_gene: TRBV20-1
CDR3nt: TGCAGTGCTAGGGACACGAGCTCCTACGAGCAGTACTTC
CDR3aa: CSARDTSSYEQYF

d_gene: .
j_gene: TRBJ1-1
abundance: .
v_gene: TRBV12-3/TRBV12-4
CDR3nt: TGTGCCAGCAGTTCGGGTCCTGAAGCTTTCTTT
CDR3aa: CASSSGPEAFF

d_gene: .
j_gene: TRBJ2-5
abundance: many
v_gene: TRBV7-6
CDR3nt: TGTGCCAGCAGCTTAGCTGCGGGGACAGTGATTCAAGAGACCCAGTACTTC
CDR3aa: CASSLAAGTVIQETQYF

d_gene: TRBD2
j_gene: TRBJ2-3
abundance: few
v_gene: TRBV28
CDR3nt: TGTGCCAGCAGTTTTTCACTAGCGGGGGGGCCCGACACAGATACGCAGTATTTT
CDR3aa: CASSFSLAGGPDTDTQYF

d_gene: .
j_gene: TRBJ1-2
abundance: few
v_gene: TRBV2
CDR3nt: TGTGCCACCGATCGAGGGGAAAACTATGGCTACACCTTC
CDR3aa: CATDRGENYGYTF

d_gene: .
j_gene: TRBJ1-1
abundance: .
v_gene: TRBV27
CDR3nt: TGTGCCAGCAGTTTCAACTCCCCGAACACTGAAGCTTTCTTT
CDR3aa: CASSFNSPNTEAFF

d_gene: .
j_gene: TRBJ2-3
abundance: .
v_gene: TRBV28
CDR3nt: TGTGCCAGTGGGGCCCCCTTGAGCACAGATACGCAGTATTTT
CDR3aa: CASGAPLSTDTQYF

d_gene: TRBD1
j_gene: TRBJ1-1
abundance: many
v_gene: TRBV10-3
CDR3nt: TGTGCCAGCAGACAGGGGCAGGCTGAAGCTTTCTTT
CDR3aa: CASRQGQAEAFF

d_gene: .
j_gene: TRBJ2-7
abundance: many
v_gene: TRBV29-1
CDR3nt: TGCAGCGTTGCGCATTCGACCAGCTACGAGCAGTACTTC
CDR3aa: CSVAHSTSYEQYF

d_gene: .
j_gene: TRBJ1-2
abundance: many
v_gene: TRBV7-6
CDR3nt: TGTGCCAGCAGCTCGCAAGACGGATCTAACTATGGCTACACCTTC
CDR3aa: CASSSQDGSNYGYTF

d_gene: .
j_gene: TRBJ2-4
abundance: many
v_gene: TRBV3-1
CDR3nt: TGTGCCAGCAGCGCCGGGGCCCATGGGGGTATAGCCAAAAACATTCAGTACTTC
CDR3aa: CASSAGAHGGIAKNIQYF

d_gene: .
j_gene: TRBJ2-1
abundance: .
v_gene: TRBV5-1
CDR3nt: TGCGCCAGCAGCTTGGAACCAGCCACCAATGAGCAGTTCTTC
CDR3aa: CASSLEPATNEQFF

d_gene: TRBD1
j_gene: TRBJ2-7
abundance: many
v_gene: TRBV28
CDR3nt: TGTGCCAGCAGTCCCCATACAGCACAGGGGCTTGGCGGCGAGCAGTACTTC
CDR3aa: CASSPHTAQGLGGEQYF

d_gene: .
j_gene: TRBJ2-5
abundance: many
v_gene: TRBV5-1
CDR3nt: TGCGCCAGCAGCTTGGGACAGTACCAGTACTTC
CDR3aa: CASSLGQYQYF

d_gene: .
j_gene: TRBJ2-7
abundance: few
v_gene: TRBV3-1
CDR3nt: TGTGCCAGCAGCCAAACGGGCGCACCCCTTTACGAGCAGTACTTC
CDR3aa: CASSQTGAPLYEQYF

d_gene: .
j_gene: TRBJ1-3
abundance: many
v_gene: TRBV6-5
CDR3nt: TGTGCCAGCAGTTACACTACAGGGTACGGAAACACCATATATTTT
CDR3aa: CASSYTTGYGNTIYF

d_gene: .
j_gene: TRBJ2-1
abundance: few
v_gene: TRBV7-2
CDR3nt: TGTGCCAGCAGTTTAGGGGGGGGGCCTTACAATGAGCAGTTCTTC
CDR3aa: CASSLGGGPYNEQFF

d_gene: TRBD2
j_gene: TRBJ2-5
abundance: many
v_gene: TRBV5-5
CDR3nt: TGTGCCAGCAGCTTGGCTAGCGGGAAAGAGACCCAGTACTTC
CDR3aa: CASSLASGKETQYF

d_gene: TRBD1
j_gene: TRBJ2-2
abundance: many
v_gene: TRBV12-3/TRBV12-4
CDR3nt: TGTGCCAGCAGTCCCCGACAGGGTAATAACGGGGAGCTGTTTTTT
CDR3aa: CASSPRQGNNGELFF

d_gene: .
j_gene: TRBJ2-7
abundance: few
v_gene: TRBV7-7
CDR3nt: TGTGCTAGCAGCTTCCGTTTGGGGGCCTACGAGCAGTACTTC
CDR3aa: CASSFRLGAYEQYF

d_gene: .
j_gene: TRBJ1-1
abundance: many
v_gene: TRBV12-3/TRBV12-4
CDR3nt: TGTGCCAGCAGTTACCCTTCCGCTGAAGCTTTCTTT
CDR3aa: CASSYPSAEAFF

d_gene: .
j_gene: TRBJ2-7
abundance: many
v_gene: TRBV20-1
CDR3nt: TGCAGTGCTAGAGGAGTCTACGAGCAGTACTTC
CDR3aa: CSARGVYEQYF

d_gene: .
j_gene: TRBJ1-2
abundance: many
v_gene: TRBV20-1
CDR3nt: TGCAGTGCTAGACCGCCTAACTATGGCTACACCTTC
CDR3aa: CSARPPNYGYTF

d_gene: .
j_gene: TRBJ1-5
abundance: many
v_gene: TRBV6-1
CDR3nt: TGTGCCAGACGGTCTAAACGTAGCAATCAGCCCCAGCATTTT
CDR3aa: CARRSKRSNQPQHF

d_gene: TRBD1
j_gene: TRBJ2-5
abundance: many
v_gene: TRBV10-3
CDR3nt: TGTGCCATCAGTGAGTTCCCCCCTGGGACAGCCGCCCAAGAGACCCAGTACTTC
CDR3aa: CAISEFPPGTAAQETQYF

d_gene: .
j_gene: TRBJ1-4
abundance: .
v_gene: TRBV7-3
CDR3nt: TGTGCCAGTAGAGCCGGGGGCGCAACTAATGAAAAACTGTTTTTT
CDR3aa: CASRAGGATNEKLFF

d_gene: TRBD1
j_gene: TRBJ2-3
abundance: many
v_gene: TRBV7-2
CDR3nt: TGTGCCAGCAGCCCCTGGGACAGAGCTGCAGATACGCAGTATTTT
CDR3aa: CASSPWDRAADTQYF

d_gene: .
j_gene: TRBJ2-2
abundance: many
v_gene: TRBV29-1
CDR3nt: TGCAGCGCCCCCAGAAACACCGGGGAGCTGTTTTTT
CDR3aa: CSAPRNTGELFF

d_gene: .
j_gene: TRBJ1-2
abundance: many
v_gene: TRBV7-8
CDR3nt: TGTGCCAGCAGCTTAAATGTCGGCAGAGGTTTCTATGGCTACACCTTC
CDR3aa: CASSLNVGRGFYGYTF

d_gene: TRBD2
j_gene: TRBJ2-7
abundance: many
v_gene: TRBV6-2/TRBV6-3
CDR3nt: TGTGCCAGCAACGCGAATAGCGGGGAAAAGAGGAACTTC
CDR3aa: CASNANSGEKRNF

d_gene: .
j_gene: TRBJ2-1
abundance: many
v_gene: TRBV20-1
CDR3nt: TGCAGTGCTCCTGGGATCCTAAATGAGCAGTTCTTC
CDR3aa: CSAPGILNEQFF

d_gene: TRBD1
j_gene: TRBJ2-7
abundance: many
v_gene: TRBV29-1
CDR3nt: TGCAGCTCTTCCCGGACAGGAGCGGACGAGCAGTACTTC
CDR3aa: CSSSRTGADEQYF